The rows below give T cell receptor beta chains drawn from one sample of a study of T cells in Graves' hyperthyroidism and ophthalmopathy. In TCRdb, the multiplex PCR reads were re-called with MiXCR into one record per CDR3 protein. Counted here are hundreds of thousands of distinct CDR3 sequences, 14% to 15% occurring once; the ten biggest clones make up around 4%. Sequencing was carried out using blood. These receptors originate from a woman between 40 and 50 years old with Graves' ophthalmopathy. Both conserved end residues are part of each CDR3. A D gene is named only where the DNA matches it firmly. Size is omitted from some rows. Given values are once, few, many or a class for expanded clones.

D: TRBD2; size: few; V: TRBV12-3/TRBV12-4; J: TRBJ2-4; DNA: TGTGCCAGCAGGCTGGGGGGGGGGGATGAAAACATTCAGTACTTC; CDR3: CASRLGGGDENIQYF
D: -; size: many; V: TRBV28; J: TRBJ2-7; DNA: TGTGCCAGCAGCCACAGCCCCTACGAGCAGTACTTC; CDR3: CASSHSPYEQYF
D: TRBD1; size: -; V: TRBV28; J: TRBJ1-1; DNA: TGTGCCAGCAGGAGACAGGGGACGAACACTGAAGCTTTCTTT; CDR3: CASRRQGTNTEAFF
D: -; size: many; V: TRBV28; J: TRBJ2-2; DNA: TGTGCCAGCAGTCCGTCGCAGACTTTTTTAGTCCGGGAGCTGTTTTTT; CDR3: CASSPSQTFLVRELFF
D: -; size: many; V: TRBV12-3/TRBV12-4; J: TRBJ1-5; DNA: TGTGCCAGCAGCTCCCCAACGTTAAATCAGCCCCAGCATTTT; CDR3: CASSSPTLNQPQHF
D: -; size: -; V: TRBV28; J: TRBJ1-3; DNA: TGTGCCAGCACAATAGGGGGCTCTGGAAACACCATATATTTT; CDR3: CASTIGGSGNTIYF
D: -; size: many; V: TRBV27; J: TRBJ2-3; DNA: TGTGCCAGCACCCGACGGGGAGCAGATACGCAGTATTTT; CDR3: CASTRRGADTQYF
D: -; size: few; V: TRBV28; J: TRBJ1-5; DNA: TGTGCCAGCAGTACCGGAGTTGGCGTTCAGCCCCAGCATTTT; CDR3: CASSTGVGVQPQHF
D: -; size: few; V: TRBV2; J: TRBJ2-7; DNA: TGTGCCAGCAAAACTACGCCGGGTACCTACGAGCAGTACTTC; CDR3: CASKTTPGTYEQYF
D: -; size: -; V: TRBV4-1; J: TRBJ1-3; DNA: TGCGCCAGCAGCCAAGAGCAGGTCCCCTTCTCTGGAAACACCATATATTTT; CDR3: CASSQEQVPFSGNTIYF
D: -; size: many; V: TRBV30; J: TRBJ1-1; DNA: TGTGCCTGGAGACCCCCGGGGTACACTGAAGCTTTCTTT; CDR3: CAWRPPGYTEAFF
D: TRBD1; size: -; V: TRBV19; J: TRBJ1-1; DNA: TGTGCCAGTAGAAAAGGGGGCCTCACTGAAGCTTTCTTT; CDR3: CASRKGGLTEAFF
D: -; size: -; V: TRBV19; J: TRBJ2-5; DNA: TGTGCCAGTAGTATACGCCGCGGGGTGGGCTTACAAGAGACCCAGTACTTC; CDR3: CASSIRRGVGLQETQYF